This entry is about one TCR beta chain. TCRdb used MiXCR to reprocess the RT-PCR reads, holding one entry per CDR3 protein. The data contain some 960,000 distinct CDR3 sequences, 15% to 20% of them singletons. This sample is part of a study of patients and donors after allogeneic stem cell transplantation. Sequencing was performed on blood, either unsorted or a sorted T cell fraction (not recorded which). This TCR was sampled from a human donor who was either an allogeneic HSCT recipient or a stem cell or donor lymphocyte infusion donor (not recorded which). It is not recorded whose cells these are; they may come from a transplant donor.

CDR3 amino acids: CASSVSGGRLVAEQYF. As DNA, the CDR3 is TGTGCCAGCAGTGTCTCAGGGGGTAGGTTGGTCGCCGAGCAGTACTTC. The gene calls are TRBV2 and TRBJ2-7, with 7 bases fitting TRBD1. The V gene end was trimmed by 4 bases and the J gene end by 6 bases; junction bases not matched to a gene: 15. The CDR3 contains 16 residues. From germline, CDR1 is SNHLY and CDR2 FYNNEI.